Listed here are 28 T cell receptor beta chains from one sample, sequenced in a study of identical twins. TCRdb reprocessed the 5' RACE reads with MiXCR, giving one entry per CDR3 protein. The top ten hold around 2.1% of the sample, which has hundreds of thousands of distinct CDR3 sequences, roughly 7.5% seen once. This sample was also put to use in a study of yellow fever vaccine responses in identical twins.

Sequencing was carried out using memory (CD45RO+) T cells sorted from blood. The receptors were gathered from a young woman in good health.

This clonotype was found many times. V gene TRBV7-9 combines with J gene TRBJ1-4; D might be TRBD1 (5 bases). The CDR3 is 15 amino acids. The germline CDR1 and CDR2 sequences are SEHNR and FQNEAQ (reference sequence). The V gene lost 5 bases and the J gene lost 6 bases, with 16 bases spanning the gap. As DNA, the CDR3 is TGTGCCAGCAGCGAAGGGACGGCCGCTTATGAAAAACTGTTTTTT. This codes for CASSEGTAAYEKLFF.

V and J are TRBV20-1 and TRBJ2-3; 9 nucleotides align to TRBD2. Per the germline V gene, CDR1 is DFQATT and CDR2 is SNEGSKA (reference sequence). The J segment lost 5 bases and the V segment lost 3 bases, leaving 9 bases of the junction unmatched. CDR3 size: 15 residues. The CDR3 DNA is TGCAGTGCTAGCGGGTTAGCGGGAGTTCTAGATACGCAGTATTTT. Translated: CSASGLAGVLDTQYF.

This clonotype has ten or more counts. This chain uses TRBV6-6 with TRBJ2-5; 7 bases match TRBD2. Trimming took 5 bases from V and 4 from J; bases not matched to a gene: 4. The CDR3 is 13 residues long. In germline, CDR1 is MNHNY, CDR2 SVGAGI (reference sequence). The CDR3 spells CASSRTSRETQYF. The CDR3 nucleotides are TGTGCCAGCAGTCGGACTAGTCGAGAGACCCAGTACTTC.

This clonotype was seen only a few times. The chain combines TRBV12-3 or TRBV12-4 with TRBJ1-5, with a possible D match to TRBD1 (5 bases). The CDR3 has 12 amino acids. V lost 10 bases and J 4 bases, leaving 11 bases between the germline ends. The chain's CDR3 is CATMGGNQPQHF. In DNA form, the CDR3 reads TGTGCCACCATGGGGGGGAATCAGCCCCAGCATTTT.

This clonotype was detected only a few times. V usage is TRBV6-2 or TRBV6-3 and J usage is TRBJ1-2; D call uncertain. This CDR3 region has 13 residues. Germline V CDR1 and CDR2: MNHEY, SVGEGT. V was clipped by 7 bases and J by 3 bases, with 12 bases between them. In DNA, the CDR3 is TGTGCCAGCATAGCAGGTCCCTACTATGGCTACACCTTC. It yields the protein CASIAGPYYGYTF.

V and J are TRBV6-2 or TRBV6-3 and TRBJ2-1; 7 nucleotides match TRBD1. Losses at the gene ends were 6 bases for V and 5 bases for J; bases not matched to a gene: 16. The CDR3 totals 17 residues. Germline CDR1 reads MNHEY; CDR2 reads SVGEGT. The CDR3 loop reads CASSPSLDRPGHNEQFF. The CDR3 DNA reads as TGTGCCAGCAGCCCGTCCTTGGACAGGCCAGGACACAATGAGCAGTTCTTC.

This clonotype was recorded a few times. V gene TRBV20-1 combines with J gene TRBJ2-2; D possibly corresponds to TRBD2 (5 bases). The V and J ends lost 0 bases and 8 bases respectively, with 25 bases between them. This CDR3 is 18 amino acids long. Per germline, CDR1 DFQATT and CDR2 SNEGSKA (reference sequence). The CDR3, as DNA: TGCAGTGCTAGAGATCTAAGTGGTAGCGAGCCCCGGTTTGGGGAGCTGTTTTTT. It encodes CSARDLSGSEPRFGELFF.

This clonotype was observed a handful of times. This sequence joins TRBV3-1 and TRBJ2-2, with TRBD1 matching over 9 bases. The germline V gene has CDR1 LGHDT and CDR2 YNNKEL (reference sequence). The CDR3 covers 17 residues. The V segment lost 5 bases and the J segment 4 bases; nucleotides outside the gene matches: 11. The CDR3 nucleotides read TGTGCCAGCAGCTTACCCACCGGGACAGGGCTCACCGGGGAGCTGTTTTTT. This encodes CASSLPTGTGLTGELFF.

The gene calls are TRBV20-1 and TRBJ2-5; 8 nucleotides match TRBD2. The V segment lost 2 bases and the J segment 5 bases; nucleotides outside the gene matches: 4. Germline-derived CDR1 and CDR2 are DFQATT and SNEGSKA (reference sequence). There are 13 residues in the CDR3. CDR3 amino acids: CSARSSGGETQYF. DNA of the CDR3: TGCAGTGCTAGATCGTCGGGGGGGGAGACCCAGTACTTC.

The chain links TRBV15 to TRBJ1-2; D remains ambiguous. This CDR3 is 12 amino acids long. V was pared by 0 bases and J by 8 bases, with 7 bases between. Germline V gene data show CDR1 as LNHNV and CDR2 as YYDKDF (reference sequence). The CDR3 loop reads CATSRDGWGYTF. DNA of the CDR3: TGTGCCACCAGCAGAGATGGGTGGGGCTACACCTTC.

In this sample, this clonotype turned up many times. The chain is built from TRBV14 and TRBJ2-1, with 14 positions matching TRBD2. J was trimmed by 9 bases and V by 4 bases; bases with no gene match: 5. The length of the CDR3 is 15 residues. Germline V gives CDR1 SGHDN, CDR2 FVKESK. The CDR3 DNA is TGTGCCAGCAGCCGACTAGCGGGAGGGCTTGGTGAGCAGTTCTTC. As protein: CASSRLAGGLGEQFF.

V and J are TRBV7-2 and TRBJ2-5, with no clear D. Germline CDR1 SGHTA, CDR2 FQGNSA. Between the trimmed V and J ends, which lost 5 bases and 0 bases, there was a span of 10 bases. The CDR3 has 14 amino acids. CDR3 DNA: TGTGCCAGCAGCCCGGGTCCAAACCAAGAGACCCAGTACTTC. Encoded protein: CASSPGPNQETQYF.

This clonotype was found many times. The V call is TRBV5-1, the J call TRBJ2-1, with 11 bases lining up with TRBD1. CDR1 is SGHRS and CDR2 is YFSETQ in the germline V gene. J was trimmed by 5 bases and V by 1 base; bases with no gene match: 11. The CDR3 contains 18 residues. The CDR3 is CASSLYGSGQGANNEQFF. The CDR3 DNA sequence: TGCGCCAGCAGCTTGTATGGTTCCGGACAGGGGGCCAACAATGAGCAGTTCTTC.

The chain has TRBV28 and TRBJ1-5; a possible D gene is TRBD1 (6 bases). The V end lost 7 bases, the J end lost 3 bases, and 7 bases lay between the germline ends. The CDR3 totals 12 residues. Germline V gene sequence: CDR1 MDHEN, CDR2 SYDVKM. CDR3 loop: CASTGVNQPQHF. CDR3 sequence (DNA): TGTGCCAGCACAGGGGTCAATCAGCCCCAGCATTTT.

The chain couples TRBV6-1 to TRBJ2-7, with 10 bases aligning to TRBD2. V lost 6 bases and J lost 9; bases outside the gene matches: 11. The CDR3 contains 14 residues. Germline values: CDR1 MNHNS, CDR2 SASEGT. CDR3 sequence reads: CASSSSGGPWWQYF. The CDR3 bases are TGTGCCAGCAGCTCTAGCGGGGGCCCCTGGTGGCAGTACTTC.

The chain uses TRBV5-1 and TRBJ2-5; D possibly matches TRBD1 or TRBD2 (6 bases each). Germline CDR1 SGHRS, CDR2 YFSETQ. V was shortened by 0 bases and J by 5 bases, with 17 bases between the two germline ends. The CDR3 sequence is 16 residues long. CDR3 residues: CASSLEGGRDGETQYF. Here the CDR3 DNA reads TGCGCCAGCAGCTTGGAAGGGGGGCGGGACGGCGAGACCCAGTACTTC.

This clonotype was detected ten times or more. The V call is TRBV5-1, the J call TRBJ1-1; TRBD1 might be the D (6 bases). The length of the CDR3 is 13 residues. Germline V gene data show CDR1 as SGHRS and CDR2 as YFSETQ. Trimming left V 4 bases short and J 3 bases short, with 10 bases between. In DNA form, the CDR3 reads TGCGCCAGCAGCCCCAGGGGTGACACTGAAGCTTTCTTT. This sequence encodes CASSPRGDTEAFF. The full variable domain, in which reference TRBV5-1 and TRBJ1-1 provide the parts outside the CDR3, is KAGVTQTPRYLIKTRGQQVTLSCSPISGHRSVSWYQQTPGQGLQFLFEYFSETQRNKGNFPGRFSGRQFSNSRSEMNVSTLELGDSALYLCASSPRGDTEAFFGQGTRLTVV.

The chain links TRBV2 to TRBJ1-2, with TRBD1 matching over 7 bases. This CDR3 contains 16 residues. The ends lost 5 bases at V and 7 bases at J; junction bases unmatched: 16. The V gene's germline CDR1 is SNHLY and CDR2 FYNNEI. CDR3 DNA: TGTGCCAGCAGTTCTCAGCCCGGGACAGCTTCCTTTGGCTACACCTTC. Protein product: CASSSQPGTASFGYTF.

This clonotype was counted ten times or more. The J gene is TRBJ2-5, the V gene TRBV12-3 or TRBV12-4; D is ambiguous. Trimming stripped 4 bases from V and 5 bases from J, with 8 bases between. This CDR3 is 12 amino acids long. The CDR3 bases are TGTGCCAGCAGTTCCCGTTATGAGACCCAGTACTTC. Its translation: CASSSRYETQYF.

Ten or more counts support this clonotype. The J gene is TRBJ2-3, the V gene TRBV7-9, with D perhaps TRBD2 (5 bases). Trimming took off 5 bases at V and 2 bases at J, with 14 bases between the two ends. This CDR3 spans 15 amino acids. Germline CDR1 is SEHNR and CDR2 is FQNEAQ (reference sequence). The CDR3 region is CASSPEGLNTDTQYF. CDR3 in DNA: TGTGCCAGCAGCCCCGAGGGCCTTAACACAGATACGCAGTATTTT.

This clonotype was observed at least ten times. The V call is TRBV24-1, the J call TRBJ1-6, with TRBD1 matching 9 bases. There are 14 residues in the CDR3. V shed 9 bases, J shed 12 bases, and the junction held 11 bases outside the gene matches. Per germline, CDR1 KGHDR and CDR2 SFDVKD. The CDR3 loop reads CATRGGQGERPLHF. The CDR3 nucleotides read TGTGCCACCCGGGGGGGACAGGGAGAGAGACCCCTCCACTTT.

This clonotype was detected ten times or more. In DNA, the CDR3 is TGTGCCAGCAAACGGGACGCCCGGACCGATACGCAGTATTTT. Encoded protein: CASKRDARTDTQYF. The chain is built from TRBV2 and TRBJ2-3; D possibly matches TRBD1 or TRBD2 (5 bases each). The germline V gene has CDR1 SNHLY and CDR2 FYNNEI. V was clipped by 7 bases and J by 6 bases, with 17 bases between them. The CDR3 contains 14 residues.

This chain uses TRBV10-3 with TRBJ1-5; 10 positions agree with TRBD1. The CDR3 has 14 residues. The germline V gene has CDR1 ENHRY and CDR2 SYGVKD. Unmatched junction bases numbered 4, after V lost 6 bases and J lost 5 bases. The CDR3 bases are TGTGCCATCAGAGGGACAGGGGACGATCAGCCCCAGCATTTT. Translation gives CAIRGTGDDQPQHF.

This clonotype showed up many times. The CDR3 sequence is CASSHQGAGNEQFF. The CDR3 DNA is TGTGCCAGCAGCCATCAGGGGGCTGGAAATGAGCAGTTCTTC. The V gene is TRBV12-3 or TRBV12-4, the J gene TRBJ2-1; 8 positions match TRBD1. J gave up 7 bases and V 6 bases, and 8 bases lay outside the gene matches. The CDR3 is made up of 14 amino acids.

This clonotype was seen ten or more times. The genes are TRBV7-2 and TRBJ2-7; TRBD1 matches at 11 bases. The CDR3 covers 16 residues. Germline CDR1 reads SGHTA; CDR2 reads FQGNSA. V lost 2 bases and J lost 3; bases outside the gene matches: 6. This CDR3 reads CASSLRSGTGGYEQYF. CDR3 nucleotides: TGTGCCAGCAGCTTACGGTCCGGGACAGGGGGCTACGAGCAGTACTTC.

Ten or more counts support this clonotype. The DNA for the CDR3 is TGCGCCAGCAGCTTCGGAGGGACCGGGGCCAACGTCCTGACTTTC. The encoded protein is CASSFGGTGANVLTF. The rearrangement links TRBV5-1 to TRBJ2-6; D possibly corresponds to TRBD2 (6 bases). The ends were cut back, 2 bases at V and 4 bases at J, with 10 bases in the middle. Germline loops: CDR1 SGHRS, CDR2 YFSETQ. The CDR3 runs to 15 residues.

V usage is TRBV2 and J usage is TRBJ2-3; 10 bases fit TRBD2. The trim removed 3 bases at V and 6 bases at J, leaving 6 bases unmatched. The germline CDR1 and CDR2 sequences are SNHLY and FYNNEI. The CDR3 extends over 15 amino acids. The CDR3 nucleotides read TGTGCCAGCAGTGATCTAGCGGGGGTATCGGATACGCAGTATTTT. This sequence encodes CASSDLAGVSDTQYF. Using reference TRBV2 and TRBJ2-3 for the parts outside the CDR3, the full variable domain is EPEVTQTPSHQVTQMGQEVILRCVPISNHLYFYWYRQILGQKVEFLVSFYNNEISEKSEIFDDQFSVERPDGSNFTLKIRSTKLEDSAMYFCASSDLAGVSDTQYFGPGTRLTVL.

This clonotype was detected many times. The V gene is TRBV5-1, the J gene TRBJ2-1; D may match TRBD1 or TRBD2 (5 bases each). This CDR3 comprises 16 residues. CDR1 and CDR2 from the germline V gene are SGHRS and YFSETQ. The V end was cut by 3 bases, the J end by 7 bases, with 20 bases between. Written as DNA, the CDR3 is TGCGCCAGCAGCTGGTCCGTCGGGGCCGGAGAAAATGAGCAGTTCTTC. This codes for CASSWSVGAGENEQFF.